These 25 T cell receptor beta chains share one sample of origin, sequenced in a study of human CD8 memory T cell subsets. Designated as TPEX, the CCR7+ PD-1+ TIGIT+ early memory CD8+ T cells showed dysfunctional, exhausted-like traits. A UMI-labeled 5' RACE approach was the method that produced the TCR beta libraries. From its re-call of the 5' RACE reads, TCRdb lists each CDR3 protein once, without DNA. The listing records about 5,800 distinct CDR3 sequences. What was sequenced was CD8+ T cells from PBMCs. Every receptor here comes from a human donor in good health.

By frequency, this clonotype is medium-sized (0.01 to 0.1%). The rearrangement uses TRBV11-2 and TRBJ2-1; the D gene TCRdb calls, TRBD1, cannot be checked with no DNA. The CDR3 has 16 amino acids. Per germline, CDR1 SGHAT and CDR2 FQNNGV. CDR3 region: CASSLGSGGLINEQFF. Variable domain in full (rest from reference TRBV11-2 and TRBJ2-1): EAGVAQSPRYKIIEKRQSVAFWCNPISGHATLYWYQQILGQGPKLLIQFQNNGVVDDSQLPKDRFSAERLKGVDSTLKIQPAKLEDSAVYLCASSLGSGGLINEQFFGPGTRLTVL.

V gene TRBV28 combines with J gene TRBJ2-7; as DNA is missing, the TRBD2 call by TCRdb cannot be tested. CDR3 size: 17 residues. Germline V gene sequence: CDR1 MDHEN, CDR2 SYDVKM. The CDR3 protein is CASSTTWTSGSSYEQYF.

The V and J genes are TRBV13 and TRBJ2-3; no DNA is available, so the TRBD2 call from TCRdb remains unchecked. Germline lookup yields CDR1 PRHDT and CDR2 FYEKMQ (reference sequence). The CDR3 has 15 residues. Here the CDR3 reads CASSFPTSGTDTQYF.

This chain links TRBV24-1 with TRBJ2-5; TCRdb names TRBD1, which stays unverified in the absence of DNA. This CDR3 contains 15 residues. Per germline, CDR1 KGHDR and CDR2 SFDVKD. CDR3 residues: CATSDPDRGEETQYF.

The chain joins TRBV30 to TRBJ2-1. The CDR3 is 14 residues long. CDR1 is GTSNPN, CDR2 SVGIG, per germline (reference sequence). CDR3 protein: CAWSVEAGYNEQFF.

The CDR3 sequence: CASGLGSAGQETQYF. The chain joins TRBV12-5 to TRBJ2-5; the D gene TCRdb calls, TRBD2, cannot be checked with no DNA. Germline V gives CDR1 LGHNT, CDR2 FRNRAP. The CDR3 has 15 residues. Based on the CDR3 plus reference TRBV12-5 and TRBJ2-5, the full variable domain is DARVTQTPRHKVTEMGQEVTMRCQPILGHNTVFWYRQTMMQGLELLAYFRNRAPLDDSGMPKDRFSAEMPDATLATLKIQPSEPRDSAVYFCASGLGSAGQETQYFGPGTRLLVL.

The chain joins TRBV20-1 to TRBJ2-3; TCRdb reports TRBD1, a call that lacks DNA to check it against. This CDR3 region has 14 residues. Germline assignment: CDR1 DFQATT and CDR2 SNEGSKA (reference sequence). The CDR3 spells CSAIGQETTDTQYF.

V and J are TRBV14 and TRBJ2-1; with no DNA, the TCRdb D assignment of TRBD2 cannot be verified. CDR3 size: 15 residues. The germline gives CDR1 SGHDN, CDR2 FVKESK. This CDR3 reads CASRPNWGLAGEQFF.

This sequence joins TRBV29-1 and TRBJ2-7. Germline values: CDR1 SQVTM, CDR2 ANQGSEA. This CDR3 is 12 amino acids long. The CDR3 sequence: CSVVSPIYEQYF.

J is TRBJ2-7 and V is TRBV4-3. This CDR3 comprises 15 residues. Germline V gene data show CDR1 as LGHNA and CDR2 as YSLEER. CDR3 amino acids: CASSQVFGYSYEQYF.

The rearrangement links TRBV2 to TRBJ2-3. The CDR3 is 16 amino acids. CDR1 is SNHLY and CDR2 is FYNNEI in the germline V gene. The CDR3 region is CASSEVVMYSTDTQYF.

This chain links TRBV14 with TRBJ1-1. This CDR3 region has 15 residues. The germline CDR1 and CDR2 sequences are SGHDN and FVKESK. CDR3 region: CASSHGIRLNTEAFF.

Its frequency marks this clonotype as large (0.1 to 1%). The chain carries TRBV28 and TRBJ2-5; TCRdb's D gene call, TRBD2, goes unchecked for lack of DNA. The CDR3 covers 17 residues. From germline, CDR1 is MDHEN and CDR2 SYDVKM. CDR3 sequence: CASSLLGTGGSRETQYF.

The CDR3 loop reads CASSLRARLAGRQETQYF. V and J are TRBV7-2 and TRBJ2-5; the TCRdb D gene call, TRBD2, has no DNA to confirm it. The CDR3 extends over 18 amino acids. Germline loops: CDR1 SGHTA, CDR2 FQGNSA.

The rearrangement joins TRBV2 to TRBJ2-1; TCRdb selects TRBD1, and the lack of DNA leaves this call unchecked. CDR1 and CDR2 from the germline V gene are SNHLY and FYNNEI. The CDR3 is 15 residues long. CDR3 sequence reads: CASRAGGSSYNEQFF. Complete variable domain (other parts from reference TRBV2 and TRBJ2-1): EPEVTQTPSHQVTQMGQEVILRCVPISNHLYFYWYRQILGQKVEFLVSFYNNEISEKSEIFDDQFSVERPDGSNFTLKIRSTKLEDSAMYFCASRAGGSSYNEQFFGPGTRLTVL.

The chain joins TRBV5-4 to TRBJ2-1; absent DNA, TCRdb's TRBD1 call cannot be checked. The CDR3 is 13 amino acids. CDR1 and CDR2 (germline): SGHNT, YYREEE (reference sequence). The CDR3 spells CALGQSSYNEQFF.

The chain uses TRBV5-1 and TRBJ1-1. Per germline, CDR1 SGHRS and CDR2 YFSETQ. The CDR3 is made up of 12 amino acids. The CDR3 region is CASSLANTEAFF. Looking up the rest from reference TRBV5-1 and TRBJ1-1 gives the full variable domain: KAGVTQTPRYLIKTRGQQVTLSCSPISGHRSVSWYQQTPGQGLQFLFEYFSETQRNKGNFPGRFSGRQFSNSRSEMNVSTLELGDSALYLCASSLANTEAFFGQGTRLTVV.

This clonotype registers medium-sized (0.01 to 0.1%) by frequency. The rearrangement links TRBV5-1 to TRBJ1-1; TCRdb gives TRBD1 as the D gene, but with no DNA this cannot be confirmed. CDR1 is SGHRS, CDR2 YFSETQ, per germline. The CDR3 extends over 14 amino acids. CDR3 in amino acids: CASRPGPTHTEAFF.

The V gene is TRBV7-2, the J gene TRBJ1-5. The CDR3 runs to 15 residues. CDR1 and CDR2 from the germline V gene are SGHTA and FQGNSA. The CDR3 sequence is CASSGGDYSNQPQHF.

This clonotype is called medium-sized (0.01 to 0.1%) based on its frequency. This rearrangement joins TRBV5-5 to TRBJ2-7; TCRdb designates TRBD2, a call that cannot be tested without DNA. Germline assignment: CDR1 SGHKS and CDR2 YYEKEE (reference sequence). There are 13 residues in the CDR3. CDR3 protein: CASSFNGEGEQYF.

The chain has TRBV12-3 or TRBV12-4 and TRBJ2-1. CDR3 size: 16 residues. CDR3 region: CASTKSGGSSYNEQFF.

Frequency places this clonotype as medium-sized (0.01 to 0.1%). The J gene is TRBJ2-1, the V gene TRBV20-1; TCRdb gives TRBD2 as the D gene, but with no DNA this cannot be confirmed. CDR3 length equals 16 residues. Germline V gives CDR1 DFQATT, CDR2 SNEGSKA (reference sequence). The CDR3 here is CSARDFGRQDDNEQFF.

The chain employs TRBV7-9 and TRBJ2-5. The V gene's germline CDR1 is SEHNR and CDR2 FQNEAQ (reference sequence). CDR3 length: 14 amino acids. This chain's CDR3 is CASSRSRGQETQYF.

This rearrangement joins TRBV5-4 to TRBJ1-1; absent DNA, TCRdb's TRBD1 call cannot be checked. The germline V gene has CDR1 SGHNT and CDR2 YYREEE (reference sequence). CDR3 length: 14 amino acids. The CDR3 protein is CAISSTGLNTEAFF.

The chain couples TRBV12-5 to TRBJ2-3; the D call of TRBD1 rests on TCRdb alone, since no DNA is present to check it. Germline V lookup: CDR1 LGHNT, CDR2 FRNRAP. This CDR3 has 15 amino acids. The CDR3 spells CASGLAGFSTDTQYF. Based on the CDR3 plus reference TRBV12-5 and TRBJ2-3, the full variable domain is DARVTQTPRHKVTEMGQEVTMRCQPILGHNTVFWYRQTMMQGLELLAYFRNRAPLDDSGMPKDRFSAEMPDATLATLKIQPSEPRDSAVYFCASGLAGFSTDTQYFGPGTRLTVL.